This T cell receptor beta chain originates from a study of vaccination and CD4 T cells after COVID-19. Cultured CD4+ T-cell DNA underwent Oncomine TCR Beta short-read sequencing. MiXCR, run by TCRdb on the PCR reads, gives a single entry per CDR3 protein. The table includes over 20,000 distinct CDR3 sequences, around 43% detected once. Documented treatment: approximately 9-day PBMC culture with coronavirus spike peptide pools or control peptides (ViraFEST assay). Of note for this clonotype: Antigen: not known.

Germline loops: CDR1 LNHDA, CDR2 SQIVND (reference sequence). The CDR3 has 15 amino acids. Trimming took 3 bases from V and 2 from J, leaving 11 bases between them. Sequenced input: CD4+ T cells from blood, cultured in vitro. The gene calls are TRBV19 and TRBJ1-5; D not certain. The TCR was taken from a human donor who had recovered from COVID-19. The CDR3 reads CASSIRHTGNQPQHF. The CDR3 DNA sequence: TGTGCCAGTAGTATCCGCCATACAGGCAATCAGCCCCAGCATTTT.